Described below is a single T cell receptor (beta chain) sequence and its context. The sample comes from a study of T-cell memory formation after mild COVID-19. The CDR3 spans 13 residues. Germline loops: CDR1 MNHEY, CDR2 SVGAGI. V was clipped by 11 bases and J by 2 bases, with 14 bases between them. TCRdb recomputed calls from the 5' RACE reads with MiXCR, one row per CDR3 protein. Found here are a few hundred thousand distinct CDR3 sequences, approximately 9% of them singletons; the top ten hold more than 20%. V gene TRBV6-5 combines with J gene TRBJ2-3; D tentatively reads TRBD1 or TRBD2 (5 bases each). Material for sequencing was PBMCs or a T cell subset sorted from them (not recorded which). This receptor was taken from a man younger than 35 who had mild COVID-19 (a few samples of this study predate the infection). Cell type and time point are not known. CDR3 sequence (DNA): TGTGCCGCACGGGGCACGGCCACAGATACGCAGTATTTT. It encodes CAARGTATDTQYF.